This T cell receptor beta chain was sequenced in a study of beta chain features in type 1 diabetes. Every bit of the isolated RNA underwent reverse transcription, so sequencing read expressed TCRB transcripts. Generated by immunoSEQ multiplex PCR, the TCRdb table keeps only in-frame clones and is missing some. Seen here are 810,000 or so clones, 15% to 20% observed once, and the top ten hold 0.023%. This clone was counted only a few times. What was sequenced was naive CD4+ T cells from blood. The source of this sequence is a woman between 18 and 29 years old in good health.

The CDR3 DNA follows: TGTGCCAGCAGAGGGGGTAGATATGAAACCTACGAGCAGTACTTC. Its protein product is CASRGGRYETYEQYF. The gene calls are TRBV6-6 and TRBJ2-7; D may be TRBD1 (6 bases). Trimming cost V 6 bases and J 2 bases, with 17 bases left between them. CDR3 length equals 15 residues. Germline values: CDR1 MNHNY, CDR2 SVGAGI (reference sequence).